This T cell receptor beta chain derives from a study of blood T cell repertoires in COVID-19. The V gene's germline CDR1 is SGHAT and CDR2 FQNNGV. V was pared by 5 bases and J by 8 bases, with 15 bases between. The CDR3 totals 13 residues. Authors' methods: Cell counts per sample came from amplifying reference gene primers. Using immunoSEQ multiplex PCR, the repertoire was profiled, and TCRdb retains in-frame clones only, with some absent. V and J calls and clone size are as listed in that table; D and trimming were resolved from the DNA. The sample records 90,000 to 120,000 clones, more than 90% being singletons.

The chain is built from TRBV11-2 and TRBJ1-2; D is unclear. The material sequenced was peripheral blood. The source of this sequence is a man in his 70s with acute or convalescent COVID-19. The CDR3 is CASSPNRGGGYTF. Here the CDR3 DNA reads TGTGCCAGCAGCCCAAACCGGGGAGGCGGCTACACCTTC.